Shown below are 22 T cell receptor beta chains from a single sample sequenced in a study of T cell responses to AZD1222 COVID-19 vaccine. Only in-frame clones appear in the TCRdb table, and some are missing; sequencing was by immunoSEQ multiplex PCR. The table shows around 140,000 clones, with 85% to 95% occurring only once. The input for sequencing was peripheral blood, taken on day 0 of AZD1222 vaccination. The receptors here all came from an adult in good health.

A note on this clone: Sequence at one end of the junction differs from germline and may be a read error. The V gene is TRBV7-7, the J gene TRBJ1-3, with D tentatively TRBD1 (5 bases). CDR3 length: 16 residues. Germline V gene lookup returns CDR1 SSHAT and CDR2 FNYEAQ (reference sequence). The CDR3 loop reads CASSLRRGPPRDTIYF. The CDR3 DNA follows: TGTGCTAGCAGCTTACGAAGGGGCCCCCCTAGGGACACCATATATTTT.

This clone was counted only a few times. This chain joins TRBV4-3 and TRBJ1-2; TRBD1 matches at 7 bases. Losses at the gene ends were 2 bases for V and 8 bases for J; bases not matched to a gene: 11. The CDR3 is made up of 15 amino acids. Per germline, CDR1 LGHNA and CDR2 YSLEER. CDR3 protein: CASSQRAQGFYGYTF. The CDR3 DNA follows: TGCGCCAGCAGCCAAAGGGCACAGGGGTTTTACGGCTACACCTTC.

In DNA form, the CDR3 reads TGTGCCAGCAGCGTAACAGGCTCTGGAAACACCATATATTTT. Amino acid sequence: CASSVTGSGNTIYF. J is TRBJ1-3 and V is TRBV9; tentative D call: TRBD1 (5 bases). Germline V gene sequence: CDR1 SGDLS, CDR2 YYNGEE. The CDR3 spans 14 residues. Deletions cut 1 base from V and 0 bases from J, with 5 bases between.

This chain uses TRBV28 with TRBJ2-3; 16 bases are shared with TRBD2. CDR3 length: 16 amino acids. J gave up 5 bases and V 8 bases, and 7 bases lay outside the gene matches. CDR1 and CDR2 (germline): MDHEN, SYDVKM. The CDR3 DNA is TGTGCCAGCGGGACTAGCGGGAGGGCCCTCAGAGATACGCAGTATTTT. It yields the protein CASGTSGRALRDTQYF.

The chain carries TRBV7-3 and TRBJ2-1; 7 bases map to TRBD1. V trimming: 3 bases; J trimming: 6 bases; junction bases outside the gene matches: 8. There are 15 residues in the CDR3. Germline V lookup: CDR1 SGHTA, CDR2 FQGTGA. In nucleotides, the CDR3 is TGTGCCAGCAGCTTGACAGGGCATGATATCAATGAGCAGTTCTTC. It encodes CASSLTGHDINEQFF.

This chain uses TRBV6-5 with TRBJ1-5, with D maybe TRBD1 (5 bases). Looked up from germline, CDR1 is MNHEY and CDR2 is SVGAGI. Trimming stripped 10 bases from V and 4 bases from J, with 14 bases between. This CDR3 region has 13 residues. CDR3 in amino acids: CATRRGGNQPQHF. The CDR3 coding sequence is TGTGCCACCCGTAGGGGTGGAAATCAGCCCCAGCATTTT.

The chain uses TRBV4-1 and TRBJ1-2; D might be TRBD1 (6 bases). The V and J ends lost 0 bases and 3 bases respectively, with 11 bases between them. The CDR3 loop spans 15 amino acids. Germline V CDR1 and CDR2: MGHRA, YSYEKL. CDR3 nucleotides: TGCGCCAGCAGCCAAGAAGCCAGGGGTTACTATGGCTACACCTTC. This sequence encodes CASSQEARGYYGYTF.

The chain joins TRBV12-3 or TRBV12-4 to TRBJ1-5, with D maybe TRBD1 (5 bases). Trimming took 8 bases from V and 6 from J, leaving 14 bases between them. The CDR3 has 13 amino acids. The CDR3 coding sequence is TGTGCCAGCCGAATATCAGGGTTTCAGCCCCAGCATTTT. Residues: CASRISGFQPQHF.

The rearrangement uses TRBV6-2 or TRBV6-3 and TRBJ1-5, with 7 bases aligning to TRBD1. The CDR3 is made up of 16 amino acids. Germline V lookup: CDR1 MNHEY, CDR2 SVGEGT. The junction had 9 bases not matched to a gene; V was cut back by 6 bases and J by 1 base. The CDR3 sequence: CASSHDRDRSNQPQHF. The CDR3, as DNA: TGTGCCAGCAGCCACGACCGGGACAGAAGCAATCAGCCCCAGCATTTT.

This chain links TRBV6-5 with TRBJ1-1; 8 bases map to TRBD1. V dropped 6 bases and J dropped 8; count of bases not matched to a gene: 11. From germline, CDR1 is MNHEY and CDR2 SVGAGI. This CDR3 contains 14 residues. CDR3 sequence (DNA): TGTGCCAGCAGAACCGGGACAGGCAAGGGAGAAGCTTTCTTT. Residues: CASRTGTGKGEAFF.

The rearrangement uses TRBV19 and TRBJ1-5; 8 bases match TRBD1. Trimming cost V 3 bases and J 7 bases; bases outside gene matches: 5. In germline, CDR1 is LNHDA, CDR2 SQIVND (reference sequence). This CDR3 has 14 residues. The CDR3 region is CASSITGGGQPQHF. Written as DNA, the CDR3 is TGTGCCAGTAGTATTACAGGGGGTGGGCAGCCCCAGCATTTT.

CDR3 DNA sequence: TGTGCCAGCAGCCCGCTAGCCGATGAGCAGTTCTTC. Protein: CASSPLADEQFF. The gene calls are TRBV7-9 and TRBJ2-1, with D possibly matching TRBD2 (5 bases). CDR1 SEHNR and CDR2 FQNEAQ come from the germline V gene (reference sequence). The length of the CDR3 is 12 residues. The ends were cut back, 5 bases at V and 8 bases at J, with 10 bases in the middle.

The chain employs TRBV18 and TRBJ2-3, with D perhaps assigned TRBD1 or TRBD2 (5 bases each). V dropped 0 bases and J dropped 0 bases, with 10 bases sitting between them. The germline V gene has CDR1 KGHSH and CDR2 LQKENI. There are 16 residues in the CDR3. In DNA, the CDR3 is TGTGCCAGCTCACCACCTCGGGGCGGTAGCACAGATACGCAGTATTTT. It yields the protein CASSPPRGGSTDTQYF.

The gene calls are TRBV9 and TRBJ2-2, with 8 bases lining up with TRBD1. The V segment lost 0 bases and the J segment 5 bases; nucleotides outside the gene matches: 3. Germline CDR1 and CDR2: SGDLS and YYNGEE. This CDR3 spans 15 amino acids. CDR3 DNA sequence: TGTGCCAGCAGCGTAGCTGGACAGGGAACCGGGGAGCTGTTTTTT. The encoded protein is CASSVAGQGTGELFF.

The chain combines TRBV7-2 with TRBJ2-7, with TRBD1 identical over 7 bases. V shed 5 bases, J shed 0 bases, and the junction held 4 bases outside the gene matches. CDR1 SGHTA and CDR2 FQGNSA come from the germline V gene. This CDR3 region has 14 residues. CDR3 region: CASSETGISYEQYF. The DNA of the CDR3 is TGTGCCAGCAGCGAGACAGGGATCTCCTACGAGCAGTACTTC. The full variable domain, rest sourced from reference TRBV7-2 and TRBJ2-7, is GAGVSQSPSNKVTEKGKDVELRCDPISGHTALYWYRQSLGQGLEFLIYFQGNSAPDKSGLPSDRFSAERTGGSVSTLTIQRTQQEDSAVYLCASSETGISYEQYFGPGTRLTVT.

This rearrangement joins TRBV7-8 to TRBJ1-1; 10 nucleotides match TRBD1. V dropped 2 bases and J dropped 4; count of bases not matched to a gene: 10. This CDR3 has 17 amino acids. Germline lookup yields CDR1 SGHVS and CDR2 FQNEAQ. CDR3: CASSLSGTGVTFTEAFF. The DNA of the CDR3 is TGTGCCAGCAGCTTATCCGGGACAGGGGTAACGTTCACTGAAGCTTTCTTT.

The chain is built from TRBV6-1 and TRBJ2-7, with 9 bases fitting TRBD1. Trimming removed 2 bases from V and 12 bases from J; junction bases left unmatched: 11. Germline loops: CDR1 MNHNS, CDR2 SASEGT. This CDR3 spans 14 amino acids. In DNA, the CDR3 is TGTGCCAGCAGTGAATGGAAGGGACAGGGAGGGTGGTACTTC. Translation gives CASSEWKGQGGWYF.

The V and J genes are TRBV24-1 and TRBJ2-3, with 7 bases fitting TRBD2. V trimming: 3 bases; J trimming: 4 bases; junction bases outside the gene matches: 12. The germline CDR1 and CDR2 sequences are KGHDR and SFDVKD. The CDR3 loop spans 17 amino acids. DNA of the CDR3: TGTGCCACCAGTGATAGGAGAACGGCGGGAGCCGCAGATACGCAGTATTTT. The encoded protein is CATSDRRTAGAADTQYF.

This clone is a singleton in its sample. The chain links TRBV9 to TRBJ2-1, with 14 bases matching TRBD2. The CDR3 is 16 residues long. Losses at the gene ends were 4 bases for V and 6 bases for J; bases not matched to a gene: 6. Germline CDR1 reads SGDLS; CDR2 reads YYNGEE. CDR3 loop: CASSLGGLAGVNEQFF. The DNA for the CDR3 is TGTGCCAGCAGCCTTGGGGGACTAGCGGGAGTCAATGAGCAGTTCTTC.

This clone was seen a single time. CDR3 sequence (DNA): TGTGCCAGCAGTGGTAACAGGGGGCGAGCTTTCTTT. Protein product: CASSGNRGRAFF. The chain has TRBV6-2 or TRBV6-3 and TRBJ1-1; the match to TRBD1 covers 9 bases. V lost 5 bases and J lost 10; bases outside the gene matches: 5. The germline gives CDR1 MNHEY, CDR2 SVGEGT. CDR3 length: 12 amino acids.

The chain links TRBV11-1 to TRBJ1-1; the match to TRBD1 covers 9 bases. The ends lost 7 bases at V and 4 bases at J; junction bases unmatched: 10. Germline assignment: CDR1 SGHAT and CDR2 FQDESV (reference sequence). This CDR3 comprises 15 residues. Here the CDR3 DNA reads TGTGCCAGCACCCCGGGACAGGGTATGGGCACTGAAGCTTTCTTT. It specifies CASTPGQGMGTEAFF.

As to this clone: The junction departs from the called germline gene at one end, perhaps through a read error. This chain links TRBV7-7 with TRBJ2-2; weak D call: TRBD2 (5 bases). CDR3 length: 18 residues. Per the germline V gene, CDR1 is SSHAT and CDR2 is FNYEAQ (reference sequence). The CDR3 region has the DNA TGTGCTAGCAGCTTAGCGTTGTGGGTTGCCCCCAACACCGGGGAGCTGTTTTTT. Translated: CASSLALWVAPNTGELFF. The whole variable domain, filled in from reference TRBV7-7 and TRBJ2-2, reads GAGVSQSPRYKVTKRGQDVTLRCDPISSHATLYWYQQALGQGPEFLTYFNYEAQPDKSGLPSDRFSAERPEGSISTLTIQRTEQRDSAMYRCASSLALWVAPNTGELFFGEGSRLTVL.